These T cell receptor beta chains were read from a single sample in a study of blood T cells in healthy people across ages. TCRdb reprocessed the 5' RACE reads with MiXCR, giving one entry per CDR3 protein. This table holds about 780,000 distinct CDR3 sequences, 46% found once. Sequenced input: blood. These receptors were collected from a man of 80 years or more in good health. Each CDR3 is given with its conserved first and last residue. A D gene is named only where the DNA matches it firmly. Size is stated for part of the rows, as once, few or many counts, or as a class when the clone is expanded.

J: TRBJ2-7; D: -; V: TRBV28; size: few; DNA: TGTGCCAGCAGTTTATATATGTACTCCTACGAGCAGTACTTC; CDR3: CASSLYMYSYEQYF
J: TRBJ1-2; D: -; V: TRBV5-1; size: -; DNA: TGCGCCAGCAGCTTGGACGCAGGGAGAAGTGGCTACACCTTC; CDR3: CASSLDAGRSGYTF
J: TRBJ2-4; D: -; V: TRBV5-1; size: many; DNA: TGCGCCAGCAGCCGCCGGGACTCCGACCAGGACATTCAGTACTTC; CDR3: CASSRRDSDQDIQYF
J: TRBJ1-1; D: -; V: TRBV29-1; size: few; DNA: TGCAGCGCCCCGACGGACGGAAAGCACACTGAAGCTTTCTTT; CDR3: CSAPTDGKHTEAFF
J: TRBJ2-7; D: -; V: TRBV29-1; size: many; DNA: TGCAGCGTACAGGGATCCTACGAGCAGTACTTC; CDR3: CSVQGSYEQYF
J: TRBJ2-3; D: -; V: TRBV7-9; size: -; DNA: TGTGCCAGCAGCTCAGAGGGGAGCACAGATACGCAGTATTTT; CDR3: CASSSEGSTDTQYF
J: TRBJ1-2; D: -; V: TRBV20-1; size: once; DNA: TGCAGTGCTAGAGCGCAGGCCACCGGGAACTATGGCTACACCTTC; CDR3: CSARAQATGNYGYTF
J: TRBJ2-3; D: TRBD2; V: TRBV4-1; size: few; DNA: TGCGCCAGCAGCACCCTCCTAGCGGTCACAGATACGCAGTATTTT; CDR3: CASSTLLAVTDTQYF
J: TRBJ2-4; D: -; V: TRBV20-1; size: -; DNA: TGCAGTGCTAGACGCTCCCCTGGGGCCAAAAACATTCAGTACTTC; CDR3: CSARRSPGAKNIQYF
J: TRBJ2-5; D: -; V: TRBV5-1; size: few; DNA: TGCGCCAGCACCAAGGACCGATCTACGGAGACCCAGTACTTC; CDR3: CASTKDRSTETQYF
J: TRBJ2-1; D: TRBD2; V: TRBV10-3; size: -; DNA: TGTGCCATCAGTGGTGTAGCGGGGGAGAATAATGAGCAGTTCTTC; CDR3: CAISGVAGENNEQFF
J: TRBJ2-5; D: TRBD2; V: TRBV7-3; size: -; DNA: TGTGCCAGCAGCTTAGGGACTACCAATCGAGAGACCCAGTACTTC; CDR3: CASSLGTTNRETQYF
J: TRBJ2-1; D: TRBD2; V: TRBV11-1; size: -; DNA: TGTGCCAGCAGCTTAGTCGAGCGGGGATACAATGAGCAGTTCTTC; CDR3: CASSLVERGYNEQFF
J: TRBJ2-3; D: TRBD2; V: TRBV20-1; size: -; DNA: TGCAGTGCTAGAGATCCCGCGGGAGGGACGAATACGCAGTATTTT; CDR3: CSARDPAGGTNTQYF
J: TRBJ1-1; D: -; V: TRBV6-5; size: -; DNA: TGTGCCAGCAGCAGGAGGCAGGGGAACACTGAAGCTTTCTTT; CDR3: CASSRRQGNTEAFF
J: TRBJ2-3; D: -; V: TRBV25-1; size: few; DNA: TGTGCCAGCAGTGAAGGAATTCAATACACAGATACGCAGTATTTT; CDR3: CASSEGIQYTDTQYF
J: TRBJ2-5; D: TRBD1; V: TRBV29-1; size: once; DNA: TGCAGCGTTGAGGACAGGGGTGATGAGACCCAGTACTTC; CDR3: CSVEDRGDETQYF
J: TRBJ2-6; D: -; V: TRBV30; size: -; DNA: TGTGCCTGGAGCCACTCTGGGGCCAACGTCCTGACTTTC; CDR3: CAWSHSGANVLTF
J: TRBJ2-1; D: TRBD2; V: TRBV2; size: -; DNA: TGTACCACCTCGGGACTAGCGGGACAATACAATGAGCAGTTCTTC; CDR3: CTTSGLAGQYNEQFF
J: TRBJ1-2; D: TRBD1; V: TRBV7-2; size: -; DNA: TGTGCCAGCAGCCCCGGACAGGGCAGGTCCCACGGCTACACCTTC; CDR3: CASSPGQGRSHGYTF
J: TRBJ2-7; D: -; V: TRBV28; size: -; DNA: TGTGCCAGCAGTTCCCCACAGGAGAAGTCCTACGAGCAGTACTTC; CDR3: CASSSPQEKSYEQYF
J: TRBJ2-1; D: TRBD2; V: TRBV10-3; size: -; DNA: TGTGCCATCAGTGAACTAGCGGGAGGGAGAAGCTCCTACAAGGAGCAGTTCTTC; CDR3: CAISELAGGRSSYKEQFF
J: TRBJ2-7; D: TRBD2; V: TRBV7-8; size: -; DNA: TGTGCCAGCAGCCCCCCCACTAGCGGGAGGCCCTCCTACGAGCAGTACTTC; CDR3: CASSPPTSGRPSYEQYF
J: TRBJ2-3; D: TRBD2; V: TRBV29-1; size: -; DNA: TGCAGCGTCACTAGCGGTTACATTGGATCCACAGATACGCAGTATTTT; CDR3: CSVTSGYIGSTDTQYF
J: TRBJ2-6; D: -; V: TRBV7-3; size: -; DNA: TGTGCCAGCAGCCGACAGGTCCCCCTTCCCCACTCTGGGGCCAACGTCCTGACTTTC; CDR3: CASSRQVPLPHSGANVLTF
J: TRBJ2-4; D: -; V: TRBV11-1; size: -; DNA: TGTGCCAGCAGCCAGGATGCCGGGTCGGGAAACATTCAGTACTTC; CDR3: CASSQDAGSGNIQYF
J: TRBJ2-6; D: -; V: TRBV9; size: -; DNA: TGTGCCAGCAGCCCCCGGGACTCCGACTCTGGGGCCAACGTCCTGACTTTC; CDR3: CASSPRDSDSGANVLTF
J: TRBJ2-5; D: TRBD2; V: TRBV12-3/TRBV12-4; size: many; DNA: TGTGCCAGCAGTCCCTCTAGCGGTAGGCGGTGGGAGACCCAGTACTTC; CDR3: CASSPSSGRRWETQYF
J: TRBJ2-3; D: -; V: TRBV4-3; size: many; DNA: TGCGCCAGCAGCCAAGATTTTGCGGGGAGCAATACGCAGTATTTT; CDR3: CASSQDFAGSNTQYF
J: TRBJ2-1; D: TRBD2; V: TRBV20-1; size: few; DNA: TGCAGTTCAGCGGGGGGGCGGGACAATGAGCAGTTCTTC; CDR3: CSSAGGRDNEQFF
J: TRBJ2-2; D: -; V: TRBV12-3/TRBV12-4; size: -; DNA: TGTGCCAGCAGTGCTGACCGCACCGGGGAGCTGTTTTTT; CDR3: CASSADRTGELFF
J: TRBJ2-1; D: TRBD2; V: TRBV3-1; size: -; DNA: TGTGCCAGCAGCCAACTTCCGGGACTAGCGGGAGTTTACAATGAGCAGTTCTTC; CDR3: CASSQLPGLAGVYNEQFF
J: TRBJ2-7; D: TRBD1; V: TRBV29-1; size: many; DNA: TGCAGCGCCATGGGACAGGGGGCCTACGAGCAGTACTTC; CDR3: CSAMGQGAYEQYF
J: TRBJ1-1; D: TRBD1; V: TRBV7-9; size: few; DNA: TGTGCCAGCAGCCTAGGACAGGGGGCGATCACTGAAGCTTTCTTT; CDR3: CASSLGQGAITEAFF
J: TRBJ2-3; D: -; V: TRBV20-1; size: few; DNA: TGCAGTGGCGGCGGGAGCACAGATACGCAGTATTTT; CDR3: CSGGGSTDTQYF
J: TRBJ2-1; D: TRBD1; V: TRBV7-9; size: -; DNA: TGTGCCAGCAGCCCGGGGGACAGGGGGAATGAGCAGTTCTTC; CDR3: CASSPGDRGNEQFF
J: TRBJ1-1; D: TRBD1; V: TRBV11-2; size: -; DNA: TGTGCCAGCAGGGACAGGTTGAACACTGAAGCTTTCTTT; CDR3: CASRDRLNTEAFF
J: TRBJ2-7; D: -; V: TRBV6-5; size: many; DNA: TGTGCCAGCAGTTATGGCAGTCCCTACGAGCAGTACTTC; CDR3: CASSYGSPYEQYF
J: TRBJ1-5; D: -; V: TRBV4-2; size: many; DNA: TGTGCCAGCAGCCAAGATGGTACGGCCTCGGCCCAGCATTTT; CDR3: CASSQDGTASAQHF
J: TRBJ2-2; D: TRBD1; V: TRBV24-1; size: -; DNA: TGTGCCACCAGTGAGGGGACAGTGAACACCGGGGAGCTGTTTTTT; CDR3: CATSEGTVNTGELFF
J: TRBJ2-5; D: -; V: TRBV28; size: -; DNA: TGTGCCAGCAGTTTAAATCCGGGATCTGAGACCCAGTACTTC; CDR3: CASSLNPGSETQYF
J: TRBJ1-5; D: -; V: TRBV15; size: once; DNA: TGTGCCACCAGCAGAGATGGCTTGGGCAATCAGCCCCAGCATTTT; CDR3: CATSRDGLGNQPQHF
J: TRBJ2-7; D: TRBD2; V: TRBV20-1; size: few; DNA: TGCAGTGCTAGAAGAAGGACTAGCGACGACAATGAGCAGTACTTC; CDR3: CSARRRTSDDNEQYF
J: TRBJ2-5; D: -; V: TRBV28; size: -; DNA: TGTGCCAGCAGCTCTTTCCCCGTCCAAGAGACCCAGTACTTC; CDR3: CASSSFPVQETQYF
J: TRBJ2-7; D: -; V: TRBV5-1; size: few; DNA: TGCGCCAGCAGCTTCGACGGGTTCTCCTACGAGCAGTACTTC; CDR3: CASSFDGFSYEQYF
J: TRBJ2-5; D: TRBD2; V: TRBV5-8; size: -; DNA: TGTGCCAGCAGCTTGTTAACTAGCGGGGCTCGGGAGACCCAGTACTTC; CDR3: CASSLLTSGARETQYF
J: TRBJ1-6; D: TRBD1; V: TRBV28; size: -; DNA: TGTGCCACCGGGACAGCCAATTCACCCCTCCACTTT; CDR3: CATGTANSPLHF
J: TRBJ2-1; D: -; V: TRBV3-1; size: -; DNA: TGTGCCAGCAGCCACGGACTCGCGGGATCAGAGCAGTTCTTC; CDR3: CASSHGLAGSEQFF
J: TRBJ2-7; D: TRBD1; V: TRBV6-2/TRBV6-3; size: -; DNA: TGTGCCAGCACCCGACAGGGTTTCTACGAGCAGTACTTC; CDR3: CASTRQGFYEQYF
J: TRBJ2-5; D: -; V: TRBV6-5; size: once; DNA: TGTGCCAGCAGTTGCTCTGGACTACCCCAAGAGACCCAGTACTTC; CDR3: CASSCSGLPQETQYF
J: TRBJ2-1; D: TRBD1; V: TRBV7-3; size: -; DNA: TGTGCCAGCAGCTTGTACAGGGGTGGCGAGCAGTTCTTC; CDR3: CASSLYRGGEQFF
J: TRBJ1-2; D: -; V: TRBV29-1; size: -; DNA: TGCAGCGGAACCGGAAGGGGCTATGGCTACACCTTC; CDR3: CSGTGRGYGYTF
J: TRBJ2-6; D: TRBD1; V: TRBV11-2; size: few; DNA: TGTGCCAGCAGCTTAGGCGTTTTACAGGGGGGAAGGGCCAACGTCCTGACTTTC; CDR3: CASSLGVLQGGRANVLTF
J: TRBJ2-3; D: TRBD2; V: TRBV6-6; size: -; DNA: TGTGCCAGCAGGGGAATTAGCGGGAGCCTTAGCACAGATACGCAGTATTTT; CDR3: CASRGISGSLSTDTQYF
J: TRBJ2-7; D: -; V: TRBV3-1; size: -; DNA: TGTGCCAGCAGCCAGATCCGGGACGGATCCTGCGAGCAGTACTTC; CDR3: CASSQIRDGSCEQYF
J: TRBJ2-3; D: -; V: TRBV9; size: many; DNA: TGTGCCAGCAGCGTTCTGGGGCTGCAAGCAGATACGCAGTATTTT; CDR3: CASSVLGLQADTQYF